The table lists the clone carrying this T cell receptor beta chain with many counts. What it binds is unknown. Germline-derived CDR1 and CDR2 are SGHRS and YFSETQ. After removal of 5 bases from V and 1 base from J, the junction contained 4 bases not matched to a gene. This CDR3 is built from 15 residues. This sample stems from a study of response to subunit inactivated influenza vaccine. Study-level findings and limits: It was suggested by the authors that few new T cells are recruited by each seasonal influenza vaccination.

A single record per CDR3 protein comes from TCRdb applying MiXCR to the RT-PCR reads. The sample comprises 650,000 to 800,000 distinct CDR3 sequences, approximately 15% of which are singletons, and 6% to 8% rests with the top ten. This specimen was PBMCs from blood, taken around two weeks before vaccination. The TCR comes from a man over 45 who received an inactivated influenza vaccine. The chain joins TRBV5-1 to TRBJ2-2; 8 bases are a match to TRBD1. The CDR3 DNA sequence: TGCGCCAGCAGGGCCGGGACAGGGAACACCGGGGAGCTGTTTTTT. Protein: CASRAGTGNTGELFF.